The 27 T cell receptor beta chains below all came from one sample that was sequenced in a study of OX40 agonist ivuxolimab in advanced cancers. Profiling relied on immunoSEQ multiplex PCR, and the TCRdb table lists in-frame clones only, not all of them. The table records about 50,000 clones, about 81% of them present only once. The source material was CD4+ or CD8+ T cells sorted from blood, sampled in a trial of the OX40 agonist ivuxolimab. The receptors originated from an adult with an advanced solid tumor such as melanoma, head and neck, liver or kidney cancer.

This chain uses TRBV6-1 with TRBJ2-5; the D call may be TRBD1 or TRBD2 (6 bases each). Looked up from germline, CDR1 is MNHNS and CDR2 is SASEGT. This CDR3 is 14 amino acids long. The ends were cut back, 4 bases at V and 5 bases at J, with 14 bases in the middle. CDR3 protein: CASSGIRRGETQYF. The DNA of the CDR3 is TGTGCCAGCAGTGGAATACGGAGGGGGGAGACCCAGTACTTC.

This clone was observed a single time. The chain couples TRBV30 to TRBJ2-3, with TRBD2 identical over 11 bases. Unmatched junction bases numbered 7, after V lost 3 bases and J lost 5 bases. The germline gives CDR1 GTSNPN, CDR2 SVGIG (reference sequence). The CDR3 is 15 residues long. CDR3 protein: CAWRLLAGEGDTQYF. CDR3 coding DNA: TGTGCCTGGAGGCTACTAGCGGGAGAGGGAGATACGCAGTATTTT.

The chain uses TRBV7-8 and TRBJ2-7; D may be TRBD2 (6 bases). Germline V gives CDR1 SGHVS, CDR2 FQNEAQ. The length of the CDR3 is 15 residues. The germline V and J ends were trimmed by 5 bases and 4 bases, with 18 bases remaining between them. CDR3 protein: CASSPPGVGRYEQYF. The DNA of the CDR3 is TGTGCCAGCAGCCCGCCGGGGGTCGGGCGTTACGAGCAGTACTTC.

The genes are TRBV7-9 and TRBJ1-1, with D maybe TRBD1 (5 bases). Germline V gene sequence: CDR1 SEHNR, CDR2 FQNEAQ (reference sequence). V lost 5 bases and J lost 4, with 14 bases in between. This CDR3 has 14 amino acids. CDR3 in DNA: TGTGCCAGCAGCCCGGTAGAGGGGAGCACTGAAGCTTTCTTT. Residues: CASSPVEGSTEAFF.

The count of this clone is one. This rearrangement joins TRBV19 to TRBJ2-2, with 11 bases fitting TRBD2. The germline gives CDR1 LNHDA, CDR2 SQIVND (reference sequence). V lost 4 bases, J lost 7 bases, and 2 bases stayed unmatched. This CDR3 has 14 residues. The DNA for the CDR3 is TGTGCCAGTAGTACTAGCGGGGGGTACGGGGAGCTGTTTTTT. The encoded protein is CASSTSGGYGELFF.

The chain joins TRBV7-2 to TRBJ1-1; no reliable D call. This CDR3 has 16 residues. With 5 bases removed from V and 3 bases from J, the gap between germline ends came to 19 bases. The germline CDR1 and CDR2 sequences are SGHTA and FQGNSA. The CDR3 spells CASSLLDYFRHTEAFF. DNA of the CDR3: TGTGCCAGCAGCCTGCTGGACTATTTTAGGCACACTGAAGCTTTCTTT. The whole variable domain, filled in from reference TRBV7-2 and TRBJ1-1, reads GAGVSQSPSNKVTEKGKDVELRCDPISGHTALYWYRQSLGQGLEFLIYFQGNSAPDKSGLPSDRFSAERTGGSVSTLTIQRTQQEDSAVYLCASSLLDYFRHTEAFFGQGTRLTVV.

This rearrangement joins TRBV5-4 to TRBJ2-3; TRBD1 agrees at 8 bases. Losses at the gene ends were 4 bases for V and 4 bases for J; bases not matched to a gene: 11. Germline assignment: CDR1 SGHNT and CDR2 YYREEE (reference sequence). CDR3 length: 16 residues. CDR3 in DNA: TGTGCCAGCAGCCCCCATCAGGACAGGGCAGCAGATACGCAGTATTTT. It codes for CASSPHQDRAADTQYF.

The J gene is TRBJ2-1, the V gene TRBV10-3; D possibly uses TRBD1 or TRBD2 (6 bases each). Germline V gives CDR1 ENHRY, CDR2 SYGVKD. V lost 7 bases, J lost 8 bases, and 30 bases lay in between. The CDR3 is made up of 18 amino acids. This CDR3 reads CAITESVSLVRGLDEQFF. The CDR3 DNA follows: TGTGCCATCACCGAGTCGGTGTCCCTTGTCCGGGGGCTGGATGAGCAGTTCTTC.

The rearrangement links TRBV6-5 to TRBJ1-5; tentative D call: TRBD1 (6 bases). In germline, CDR1 is MNHEY, CDR2 SVGAGI. V was pared by 2 bases and J by 0 bases, with 8 bases between. The CDR3 loop spans 15 amino acids. Here the CDR3 reads CASSYRTVSNQPQHF. The DNA for the CDR3 is TGTGCCAGCAGTTACCGGACAGTTAGCAATCAGCCCCAGCATTTT.

The J gene is TRBJ2-2, the V gene TRBV30; maybe TRBD2 (6 bases). The CDR3 runs to 14 residues. Trimming pared 7 bases from V and 3 bases from J, leaving 15 bases between. The germline CDR1 and CDR2 sequences are GTSNPN and SVGIG (reference sequence). The CDR3 reads CALRLVSDTGELFF. The CDR3, as DNA: TGTGCCTTAAGACTAGTTAGCGACACCGGGGAGCTGTTTTTT.

The chain links TRBV7-2 to TRBJ2-3; perhaps TRBD1 as D (5 bases). The CDR3 sequence is 14 residues long. V lost 1 base and J lost 4, with 9 bases in between. The germline V gene has CDR1 SGHTA and CDR2 FQGNSA. The CDR3 region has the DNA TGTGCCAGCAGCTTAGGTACAGGTCCAGATACGCAGTATTTT. Amino acid sequence: CASSLGTGPDTQYF.

V is TRBV10-1 and J is TRBJ2-7, with 8 bases aligning to TRBD2. V shed 10 bases and J 3 bases; nucleotides not matched to a gene: 8. Germline values: CDR1 WNHNN, CDR2 SYGVQD (reference sequence). The CDR3 consists of 13 residues. The CDR3 region is CATSAGGDYEQYF. The CDR3 DNA follows: TGCGCCACCTCCGCGGGGGGCGACTACGAGCAGTACTTC.

The V call is TRBV29-1, the J call TRBJ2-1; no clear D. Looked up from germline, CDR1 is SQVTM and CDR2 is ANQGSEA. V dropped 1 base and J dropped 11 bases, with 9 bases sitting between them. The length of the CDR3 is 11 residues. Here the CDR3 reads CSVEVGGKQFF. CDR3 sequence (DNA): TGCAGCGTTGAAGTGGGCGGTAAGCAGTTCTTC.

A few counts support this clone. The chain carries TRBV9 and TRBJ1-5; 8 bases agree with TRBD1. In germline, CDR1 is SGDLS, CDR2 YYNGEE. The J segment lost 5 bases and the V segment lost 5 bases, leaving 6 bases of the junction unmatched. The CDR3 is 14 residues long. The chain's CDR3 is CASSAGQGDQPQHF. The DNA for the CDR3 is TGTGCCAGCAGTGCTGGACAGGGCGATCAGCCCCAGCATTTT. Supplemented by reference TRBV9 and TRBJ1-5, the full variable domain reads DSGVTQTPKHLITATGQRVTLRCSPRSGDLSVYWYQQSLDQGLQFLIQYYNGEERAKGNILERFSAQQFPDLHSELNLSSLELGDSALYFCASSAGQGDQPQHFGDGTRLSIL.

The V gene is TRBV5-8, the J gene TRBJ1-1, with D maybe TRBD1 (6 bases). Trimming cost V 3 bases and J 1 base, with 13 bases left between them. The CDR3 extends over 15 amino acids. Germline V gene sequence: CDR1 SGHTS, CDR2 YDEGEE. CDR3 sequence (DNA): TGTGCCAGCAGCTGGACCGGGACACAGAACACTGAAGCTTTCTTT. Translation: CASSWTGTQNTEAFF.

The chain uses TRBV5-8 and TRBJ2-2; 10 nucleotides line up with TRBD1. CDR1 and CDR2 (germline): SGHTS, YDEGEE. This CDR3 comprises 16 residues. V gave up 5 bases and J gave up 3 bases; unmatched junction bases: 7. The CDR3 DNA reads as TGTGCCAGCAGGGAGACCGGGACAGGGGACACCGGGGAGCTGTTTTTT. Protein: CASRETGTGDTGELFF.

The chain couples TRBV11-1 to TRBJ2-7; 8 bases align to TRBD2. Germline V lookup: CDR1 SGHAT, CDR2 FQDESV (reference sequence). J gave up 0 bases and V 4 bases, and 8 bases lay outside the gene matches. CDR3 length: 16 residues. This CDR3 is CASSSRGGSGSYEQYF. The CDR3 DNA follows: TGTGCCAGCAGCTCCCGGGGGGGGAGCGGCTCCTACGAGCAGTACTTC.

The table lists this clone with a few counts. The chain has TRBV2 and TRBJ1-5, with 12 bases matching TRBD1. The junction had 12 bases not matched to a gene; V was cut back by 6 bases and J by 6 bases. This CDR3 is 17 amino acids long. Germline CDR1 SNHLY, CDR2 FYNNEI. CDR3 amino acids: CASSLGLGTGGVQPQHF. The CDR3 coding sequence is TGTGCCAGCAGCTTAGGATTGGGGACAGGGGGCGTTCAGCCCCAGCATTTT.

This clone was seen once. V usage is TRBV4-2 and J usage is TRBJ1-1; no clear D gene. Trimming removed 0 bases at V and 0 bases at J, with 8 bases between. This CDR3 contains 15 residues. Per germline, CDR1 LGHNA and CDR2 YNFKEQ. CDR3 nucleotide sequence: TGTGCCAGCAGCCAAGAACCTGGGCTGAACACTGAAGCTTTCTTT. This sequence encodes CASSQEPGLNTEAFF.

V and J are TRBV7-2 and TRBJ2-1, with a tentative D call TRBD1 (6 bases). This CDR3 comprises 13 residues. CDR1 SGHTA and CDR2 FQGNSA come from the germline V gene. V lost 1 base, J lost 8 bases, and 9 bases lay in between. CDR3 bases: TGTGCCAGCAGCTTAGGCAGGGGAGATGAGCAGTTCTTC. This encodes CASSLGRGDEQFF.

This chain connects TRBV9 to TRBJ2-5, with D possibly being TRBD1 or TRBD2 (5 bases each). Trimming shortened V by 4 bases and J by 5 bases, and 18 bases separated the two germline ends. This CDR3 region has 15 residues. Germline V gene lookup returns CDR1 SGDLS and CDR2 YYNGEE. The CDR3 protein is CASSFSGTPWETQYF. The CDR3 coding sequence is TGTGCCAGCAGCTTTTCCGGGACCCCCTGGGAGACCCAGTACTTC.

V and J are TRBV27 and TRBJ2-3; D call uncertain. This CDR3 region has 13 residues. Germline-derived CDR1 and CDR2 are MNHEY and SMNVEV (reference sequence). V lost 4 bases, J lost 6 bases, and 11 bases lay in between. DNA of the CDR3: TGTGCCAGCAGTTCCCTCGGGCCGGATACGCAGTATTTT. Translating gives CASSSLGPDTQYF.

The chain uses TRBV7-2 and TRBJ1-2, with D uncertain. CDR3 length: 12 amino acids. Deletions cut 3 bases from V and 9 bases from J, with 11 bases between. Germline CDR1 and CDR2: SGHTA and FQGNSA. CDR3 nucleotides: TGTGCCAGCAGCTTGGTCGTCGAAAGCTACACCTTC. Translation gives CASSLVVESYTF.

This chain connects TRBV5-1 to TRBJ2-3; 8 positions match TRBD1. CDR1 and CDR2 from the germline V gene are SGHRS and YFSETQ. J lost 2 bases, V lost 5 bases, and 7 bases had no gene match. The CDR3 is 15 residues long. The DNA for the CDR3 is TGCGCCAGCAGTTTCGGGACAGGTTCCACAGATACGCAGTATTTT. Translated, it gives CASSFGTGSTDTQYF.

The chain recombines TRBV6-5 with TRBJ2-5; TRBD2 might be the D (6 bases). CDR1 MNHEY and CDR2 SVGAGI come from the germline V gene. The V and J ends lost 0 bases and 7 bases respectively, with 6 bases between them. The CDR3 is made up of 12 amino acids. CDR3 DNA sequence: TGTGCCAGCAGTTACTCCGGGGGGACCCAGTACTTC. Protein product: CASSYSGGTQYF.

The CDR3 loop is CASSFPGRWNPEAFF. CDR3 sequence (DNA): TGTGCCAGCAGCTTTCCGGGACGTTGGAACCCCGAAGCTTTCTTT. The chain has TRBV11-2 and TRBJ1-1, with D perhaps matching TRBD1 (5 bases). The ends were cut back, 3 bases at V and 8 bases at J, with 19 bases in the middle. CDR3 size: 15 residues. Germline CDR1 and CDR2: SGHAT and FQNNGV.

V usage is TRBV7-8 and J usage is TRBJ1-3; no definite D call. This CDR3 spans 16 amino acids. Germline CDR1 reads SGHVS; CDR2 reads FQNEAQ. V was clipped by 5 bases and J by 4 bases, with 18 bases between them. DNA of the CDR3: TGTGCCAGCAGCGCAAGACGGATTAGCGTAGGAAACACCATATATTTT. It encodes CASSARRISVGNTIYF.